The clone carrying this T cell receptor beta chain was recorded only once. The antigen is not known. This sample was included in a study of shared clonotypes between healthy human individuals. Method: immunoSEQ multiplex PCR; TCRdb's copy keeps in-frame clones and lacks some. This sample carries more than 1.2 million clones, around 98.5% of them seen once, and the ten largest clones take roughly 0.35%. Donors included only healthy HIV-negative adults lacking recent acute infections or vaccinations. Whole-study results and caveats: Sequencing depth was expected to influence donor clonotype sharing. Non-shared clonotypes showed lower generation probabilities than clonotypes common to all four donors. Researchers found naive subsets generally carried larger estimated richness than memory subsets.

Sequenced input: naive CD4+ T cells sorted from blood. Subset in this sample: CD45RA+ positively selected. The clonotype was recovered from a young man in good health.

As DNA, the CDR3 is TGCAGCCCCGAGGGGAACACTGAAGCTTTCTTT. Its translation: CSPEGNTEAFF. The V and J genes are TRBV20-1 and TRBJ1-1; D unclear. The CDR3 is made up of 11 amino acids. The germline gives CDR1 DFQATT, CDR2 SNEGSKA (reference sequence).